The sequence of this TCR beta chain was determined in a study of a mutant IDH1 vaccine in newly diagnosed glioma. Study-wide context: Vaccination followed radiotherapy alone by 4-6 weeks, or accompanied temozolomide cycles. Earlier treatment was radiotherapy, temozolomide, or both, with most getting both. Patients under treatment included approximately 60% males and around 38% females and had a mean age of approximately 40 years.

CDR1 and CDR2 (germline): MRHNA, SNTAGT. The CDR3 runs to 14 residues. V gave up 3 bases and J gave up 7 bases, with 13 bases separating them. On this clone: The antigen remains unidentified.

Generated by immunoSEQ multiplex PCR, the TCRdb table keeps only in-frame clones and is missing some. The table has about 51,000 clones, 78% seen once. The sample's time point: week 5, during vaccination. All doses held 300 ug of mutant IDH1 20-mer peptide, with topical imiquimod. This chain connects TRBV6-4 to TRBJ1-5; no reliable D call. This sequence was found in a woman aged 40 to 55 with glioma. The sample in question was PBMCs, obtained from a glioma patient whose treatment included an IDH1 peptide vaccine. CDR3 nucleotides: TGTGCCAGCAGTGAAATGGCAGGCCGACAGCCCCAGCATTTT. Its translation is CASSEMAGRQPQHF.